These 13 T cell receptor beta chains were all obtained from the same sample, sequenced in a study of blood T cell repertoires in COVID-19. Only in-frame clones appear in the TCRdb table, and some are missing; sequencing was by immunoSEQ multiplex PCR. The table shows approximately 250,000 clones, with around four fifths occurring only once. Sequencing was carried out using peripheral blood. All receptors derive from a man in his 60s with acute or convalescent COVID-19.

The CDR3 sequence is CASSQGGVSLAELFF. The DNA for the CDR3 is TGCGCCAGCAGCCAGGGCGGGGTATCTCTCGCGGAGCTGTTTTTT. The V call is TRBV4-3, the J call TRBJ2-2; D may be TRBD2 (6 bases). This CDR3 has 15 residues. Trimming left V 3 bases short and J 10 bases short, with 18 bases between. Germline-derived CDR1 and CDR2 are LGHNA and YSLEER.

V usage is TRBV14 and J usage is TRBJ1-4; maybe TRBD1 (6 bases). The CDR3 loop spans 16 amino acids. V lost 2 bases to trimming and J lost 3 bases, with 13 bases between them. Germline CDR1 is SGHDN and CDR2 is FVKESK. The CDR3 is CASSQSYSGANEKLFF. CDR3 DNA: TGTGCCAGCAGCCAATCATACTCAGGGGCTAATGAAAAACTGTTTTTT.

V and J are TRBV5-1 and TRBJ2-5, with D maybe TRBD2 (5 bases). The CDR3 covers 17 residues. V was cut by 0 bases and J by 7 bases, with 22 bases left in between. From germline, CDR1 is SGHRS and CDR2 YFSETQ. The CDR3 DNA sequence: TGCGCCAGCAGCTTGGCCGGGCCGCGGACTCCTTTCACGACCCAGTACTTC. It yields the protein CASSLAGPRTPFTTQYF.

The chain has TRBV10-1 and TRBJ2-1; 7 bases fit TRBD1. Germline values: CDR1 WNHNN, CDR2 SYGVQD (reference sequence). The CDR3 loop spans 13 amino acids. V shed 10 bases and J 5 bases; nucleotides not matched to a gene: 8. The CDR3 DNA reads as TGCGCCAACCCGGGACAGCCTCACAATGAGCAGTTCTTC. Translated: CANPGQPHNEQFF.

This clone appeared a few times. V usage is TRBV7-3 and J usage is TRBJ2-1; D not resolved. Trimming cost V 5 bases and J 10 bases, with 12 bases left between them. The length of the CDR3 is 12 residues. Germline values: CDR1 SGHTA, CDR2 FQGTGA. CDR3 amino acids: CASSPGGLEQFF. CDR3 in DNA: TGTGCCAGCAGCCCCGGTGGGCTAGAGCAGTTCTTC. Full variable domain (outside the CDR3, taken from reference TRBV7-3 and TRBJ2-1): GAGVSQTPSNKVTEKGKYVELRCDPISGHTALYWYRQSLGQGPEFLIYFQGTGAADDSGLPNDRFFAVRPEGSVSTLKIQRTERGDSAVYLCASSPGGLEQFFGPGTRLTVL.

This sequence joins TRBV5-6 and TRBJ2-5, with 7 bases fitting TRBD1. CDR3 length equals 14 residues. Germline CDR1 and CDR2: SGHDT and YYEEEE. The junction had 7 bases not matched to a gene; V was cut back by 4 bases and J by 4 bases. The CDR3 DNA sequence: TGTGCCAGCAGCACCGGACAGGTAGGAGAGACCCAGTACTTC. Amino acids: CASSTGQVGETQYF. The entire variable domain, with the rest obtained from reference TRBV5-6 and TRBJ2-5, is as follows: DAGVTQSPTHLIKTRGQQVTLRCSPKSGHDTVSWYQQALGQGPQFIFQYYEEEERQRGNFPDRFSGHQFPNYSSELNVNALLLGDSALYLCASSTGQVGETQYFGPGTRLLVL.

The rearrangement uses TRBV25-1 and TRBJ2-7, with 8 bases aligning to TRBD1. This CDR3 is 14 amino acids long. Unmatched junction bases numbered 7, after V lost 3 bases and J lost 6 bases. The germline gives CDR1 MGHDK, CDR2 SYGVNS. The CDR3 DNA sequence: TGTGCCAGCAGTGACAGGGGGCTTTTTGGCGAGCAGTACTTC. It specifies CASSDRGLFGEQYF.

This sequence joins TRBV7-9 and TRBJ1-4, with 9 bases identical to TRBD1. This CDR3 is built from 15 residues. The ends lost 4 bases at V and 5 bases at J; junction bases unmatched: 5. Germline V gene lookup returns CDR1 SEHNR and CDR2 FQNEAQ (reference sequence). CDR3 nucleotide sequence: TGTGCCAGCAGCTCCCGACAGGGGGAAAATGAAAAACTGTTTTTT. This gives the protein CASSSRQGENEKLFF.

The chain carries TRBV28 and TRBJ2-3; D not certain. The germline V and J ends were trimmed by 3 bases and 0 bases, with 13 bases remaining between them. Germline values: CDR1 MDHEN, CDR2 SYDVKM. This CDR3 comprises 16 residues. The CDR3 DNA is TGTGCCAGCAGTTTTTTTGGCGGCTCTAGCACAGATACGCAGTATTTT. It is translated as CASSFFGGSSTDTQYF.

A note on this clone: Other DNA variants within this sample encode the same CDR3. J is TRBJ1-5 and V is TRBV11-2; 8 bases are shared with TRBD1. Per germline, CDR1 SGHAT and CDR2 FQNNGV. This CDR3 is built from 14 residues. Losses at the gene ends were 3 bases for V and 4 bases for J; bases not matched to a gene: 2. The CDR3 DNA follows: TGTGCCAGCAGCTTCGACAGGGGAAATCAGCCCCAGCATTTT. Translation gives CASSFDRGNQPQHF.

V and J are TRBV19 and TRBJ1-5; the D gene is possibly TRBD1 (6 bases). The CDR3 has 15 residues. Germline V gene data show CDR1 as LNHDA and CDR2 as SQIVND (reference sequence). Trimming stripped 7 bases from V and 4 bases from J, with 17 bases between. CDR3 region: CASTPGGRRNQPQHF. Written as DNA, the CDR3 is TGTGCCAGTACCCCGGGGGGGCGTAGGAATCAGCCCCAGCATTTT.

The rearrangement joins TRBV19 to TRBJ2-5; D might be TRBD2 (6 bases). Deletions cut 3 bases from V and 1 base from J, with 9 bases between. CDR1 LNHDA and CDR2 SQIVND come from the germline V gene (reference sequence). The CDR3 is 14 residues long. The CDR3 is CASSMRRVQETQYF. The CDR3 DNA follows: TGTGCCAGTAGTATGAGGAGGGTCCAAGAGACCCAGTACTTC.

CDR3 sequence reads: CASSTREPNQPQHF. The CDR3 DNA reads TGTGCCAGTAGTACCCGGGAGCCCAATCAGCCCCAGCATTTT. V is TRBV19 and J is TRBJ1-5; D is unclear. Germline-derived CDR1 and CDR2 are LNHDA and SQIVND (reference sequence). The length of the CDR3 is 14 residues. Trimming took off 4 bases at V and 3 bases at J, with 10 bases between the two ends.